These 22 T cell receptor beta chains originate from one sample sequenced in a study of OX40 agonist ivuxolimab in advanced cancers. Clones were sequenced by immunoSEQ multiplex PCR, and TCRdb holds only the in-frame ones, with some missing. The sample carries 55,000 to 85,000 clones, roughly 80% recorded once. This specimen was CD4+ or CD8+ T cells sorted from blood, taken in a trial of the OX40 agonist ivuxolimab. The receptors derive from an adult with an advanced solid tumor such as melanoma, head and neck, liver or kidney cancer.

This chain links TRBV7-8 with TRBJ1-6, with a weak D call TRBD1 (5 bases). The CDR3 is made up of 12 amino acids. CDR1 SGHVS and CDR2 FQNEAQ come from the germline V gene. Between the trimmed V and J ends, which lost 6 bases and 9 bases, there was a span of 9 bases. The CDR3 spells CASREDSSPLHF. CDR3 sequence (DNA): TGTGCCAGCAGGGAAGACAGTTCACCCCTCCACTTT.

This sequence joins TRBV6-6 and TRBJ1-1; D might be TRBD1 (6 bases). Germline V gives CDR1 MNHNY, CDR2 SVGAGI (reference sequence). Trimming removed 7 bases from V and 5 bases from J, with 17 bases in between. The CDR3 consists of 14 residues. This CDR3 is CASNLGGRSTEAFF. The CDR3 DNA is TGTGCCAGCAACCTAGGGGGGAGGTCGACTGAAGCTTTCTTT.

CDR3 region: CASSVGVAGKWGEQYF. As DNA, the CDR3 is TGTGCCAGCAGCGTAGGGGTAGCGGGGAAGTGGGGAGAGCAGTACTTC. The chain carries TRBV9 and TRBJ2-7, with 8 bases fitting TRBD2. CDR1 is SGDLS, CDR2 YYNGEE, per germline. Trimming removed 0 bases from V and 7 bases from J; junction bases left unmatched: 12. This CDR3 spans 16 amino acids. The full variable domain, its missing parts supplied by reference TRBV9 and TRBJ2-7, is DSGVTQTPKHLITATGQRVTLRCSPRSGDLSVYWYQQSLDQGLQFLIQYYNGEERAKGNILERFSAQQFPDLHSELNLSSLELGDSALYFCASSVGVAGKWGEQYFGPGTRLTVT.

The chain has TRBV7-7 and TRBJ2-7, with D hard to call. Trimming pared 1 base from V and 6 bases from J, leaving 10 bases between. From germline, CDR1 is SSHAT and CDR2 FNYEAQ (reference sequence). The length of the CDR3 is 13 residues. CDR3 DNA sequence: TGTGCCAGCAGCTTAGTTGATTCTTCCGAGCAGTACTTC. It specifies CASSLVDSSEQYF.

The chain joins TRBV19 to TRBJ1-5, with D uncertain. The germline V gene encodes CDR1 LNHDA and CDR2 SQIVND (reference sequence). The V gene lost 3 bases and the J gene lost 4 bases, with 13 bases spanning the gap. The CDR3 spans 15 residues. The chain's CDR3 is CASSILWSPNQPQHF. For the CDR3, the DNA is TGTGCCAGTAGTATTCTGTGGTCCCCTAATCAGCCCCAGCATTTT.

The chain recombines TRBV9 with TRBJ2-1; possibly TRBD2 for D (6 bases). The CDR3 spans 20 residues. With 0 bases removed from V and 4 bases from J, the gap between germline ends came to 26 bases. Germline V lookup: CDR1 SGDLS, CDR2 YYNGEE. The CDR3 sequence: CASSVAVGASVRGAYNEQFF. The CDR3 bases are TGTGCCAGCAGCGTAGCGGTGGGTGCTAGCGTGCGCGGGGCATACAATGAGCAGTTCTTC. Looking up the rest from reference TRBV9 and TRBJ2-1 gives the full variable domain: DSGVTQTPKHLITATGQRVTLRCSPRSGDLSVYWYQQSLDQGLQFLIQYYNGEERAKGNILERFSAQQFPDLHSELNLSSLELGDSALYFCASSVAVGASVRGAYNEQFFGPGTRLTVL.

The chain has TRBV13 and TRBJ2-1; TRBD2 matches 11 bases. Germline loops: CDR1 PRHDT, CDR2 FYEKMQ (reference sequence). V was pared by 5 bases and J by 0 bases, with 15 bases of the junction left unmatched. The CDR3 has 20 amino acids. The chain's CDR3 is CASSPDERLAGFPSYNEQFF. In nucleotides, the CDR3 is TGTGCCAGCAGCCCCGACGAGAGACTAGCGGGGTTTCCCTCCTACAATGAGCAGTTCTTC.

The V and J genes are TRBV7-9 and TRBJ2-1; D might be TRBD1 or TRBD2, each matching 5 bases. This CDR3 is 16 amino acids long. V was shortened by 5 bases and J by 0 bases, with 14 bases between the two germline ends. CDR1 SEHNR and CDR2 FQNEAQ come from the germline V gene (reference sequence). The CDR3 loop reads CASSPYGAASYNEQFF. CDR3 coding DNA: TGTGCCAGCAGCCCCTACGGGGCGGCCTCCTACAATGAGCAGTTCTTC.

The chain couples TRBV27 to TRBJ1-1; weak D call: TRBD1 (5 bases). The V end lost 3 bases, the J end lost 2 bases, and 7 bases lay between the germline ends. The CDR3 is 13 amino acids. Germline V gene data show CDR1 as MNHEY and CDR2 as SMNVEV (reference sequence). The CDR3 DNA reads TGTGCCAGCAGTTTGACAGCCAACACTGAAGCTTTCTTT. Its protein product is CASSLTANTEAFF.

The rearrangement links TRBV7-2 to TRBJ2-3; D uncertain. The CDR3 spans 11 residues. Trimming took off 5 bases at V and 6 bases at J, with 6 bases between the two ends. Germline loops: CDR1 SGHTA, CDR2 FQGNSA. CDR3 region: CASSPADTQYF. CDR3 sequence (DNA): TGTGCCAGCAGCCCCGCGGATACGCAGTATTTT.

This clone is medium-sized in the sample. V usage is TRBV5-1 and J usage is TRBJ1-2; 7 nucleotides align to TRBD1. CDR1 and CDR2 (germline): SGHRS, YFSETQ. V trimming: 0 bases; J trimming: 8 bases; junction bases outside the gene matches: 4. CDR3 length equals 13 residues. The CDR3 DNA follows: TGCGCCAGCAGCTTGGAGGGGGCAAGCGGCTACACCTTC. Amino acid sequence: CASSLEGASGYTF.

The chain carries TRBV7-6 and TRBJ1-1; 7 bases agree with TRBD1. Germline CDR1 SGHVS, CDR2 FNYEAQ. The CDR3 has 13 amino acids. After removal of 4 bases from V and 8 bases from J, the junction contained 7 bases not matched to a gene. Here the CDR3 reads CASSSTGTAEAFF. CDR3 nucleotide sequence: TGTGCCAGCAGCTCAACCGGGACAGCCGAAGCTTTCTTT.

This chain connects TRBV2 to TRBJ1-2; D possibly corresponds to TRBD1 (5 bases). Germline loops: CDR1 SNHLY, CDR2 FYNNEI. The CDR3 runs to 15 residues. Between the trimmed V and J ends, which lost 6 bases and 5 bases, there was a span of 19 bases. The CDR3 region is CASRYRKEGSYGYTF. The CDR3 bases are TGTGCCAGCAGATACAGGAAGGAGGGGAGTTATGGCTACACCTTC.

The J gene is TRBJ2-2, the V gene TRBV6-5, with 9 bases lining up with TRBD1. From germline, CDR1 is MNHEY and CDR2 SVGAGI. J lost 0 bases, V lost 4 bases, and 0 bases had no gene match. The CDR3 totals 15 residues. The CDR3 bases are TGTGCCAGCAGTTGGACAGGGGCGAACACCGGGGAGCTGTTTTTT. This gives the protein CASSWTGANTGELFF.

This clone was counted a single time. V and J are TRBV19 and TRBJ1-2; 7 bases align to TRBD1. V trimming: 9 bases; J trimming: 3 bases; junction bases outside the gene matches: 7. CDR1 is LNHDA, CDR2 SQIVND, per germline (reference sequence). This CDR3 contains 13 residues. The CDR3 nucleotides are TGTGCCAGCCAGACAGGGTACGACTATGGCTACACCTTC. Translated, it gives CASQTGYDYGYTF.

The J gene is TRBJ1-3, the V gene TRBV4-1, with D hard to call. Per germline, CDR1 MGHRA and CDR2 YSYEKL. V was cut by 0 bases and J by 2 bases, with 11 bases left in between. This CDR3 comprises 16 residues. CDR3 protein: CASSQEARTTGNTIYF. The CDR3, as DNA: TGCGCCAGCAGCCAAGAGGCCAGGACCACTGGAAACACCATATATTTT.

The gene calls are TRBV29-1 and TRBJ2-1; D uncertain. The CDR3 runs to 13 residues. The ends were cut back, 4 bases at V and 3 bases at J, with 10 bases in the middle. Germline lookup yields CDR1 SQVTM and CDR2 ANQGSEA. The CDR3 DNA reads as TGCAGCGTTGCGATGGGGTTCTACAATGAGCAGTTCTTC. The encoded protein is CSVAMGFYNEQFF.

The V call is TRBV5-6, the J call TRBJ1-1; D is unclear. Trimming removed 2 bases at V and 1 base at J, with 6 bases between. The CDR3 length is 13 residues. Germline loops: CDR1 SGHDT, CDR2 YYEEEE. The DNA for the CDR3 is TGTGCCAGCAGCTTTGTCTGGAACACTGAAGCTTTCTTT. Translating it yields CASSFVWNTEAFF.

The chain has TRBV7-9 and TRBJ1-4; D remains ambiguous. Germline CDR1 and CDR2: SEHNR and FQNEAQ (reference sequence). Trimming shortened V by 5 bases and J by 4 bases, and 17 bases separated the two germline ends. This CDR3 has 16 amino acids. The DNA for the CDR3 is TGTGCCAGCAGCCCCGGACCCTTTTCCGATAATGAAAAACTGTTTTTT. It specifies CASSPGPFSDNEKLFF.

The genes are TRBV5-1 and TRBJ1-6; tentative D call: TRBD1 (5 bases). There are 16 residues in the CDR3. Per germline, CDR1 SGHRS and CDR2 YFSETQ. Trimming took off 1 base at V and 0 bases at J, with 8 bases between the two ends. CDR3 in amino acids: CASSLRGSSYNSPLHF. The CDR3 region has the DNA TGCGCCAGCAGCTTGCGGGGGAGCTCCTATAATTCACCCCTCCACTTT.

The genes are TRBV25-1 and TRBJ2-5; the match to TRBD2 covers 9 bases. The CDR3 loop spans 15 amino acids. Unmatched junction bases numbered 7, after V lost 3 bases and J lost 5 bases. Germline assignment: CDR1 MGHDK and CDR2 SYGVNS. The CDR3 spells CASSDWRGGVETQYF. In nucleotides, the CDR3 is TGTGCCAGCAGTGATTGGCGGGGGGGCGTTGAGACCCAGTACTTC.

This chain joins TRBV5-4 and TRBJ2-3; 7 bases are shared with TRBD2. V was pared by 1 base and J by 4 bases, with 9 bases of the junction left unmatched. Germline V gene data show CDR1 as SGHNT and CDR2 as YYREEE (reference sequence). This CDR3 comprises 16 residues. The CDR3 coding sequence is TGTGCCAGCAGCTTGAGCTGGCGGGGGAGGCCAGATACGCAGTATTTT. Translation gives CASSLSWRGRPDTQYF.